The 13 T cell receptor beta chains listed next were all sequenced from one sample in a study of tumor-infiltrating lymphocytes in primary liver carcinoma. The template, roughly 0.45 ug total RNA, yielded TCR beta cDNA made with a constant-region primer. Slightly modified ARM-PCR served as the procedure for the TCR beta libraries. These libraries came from three rounds of nested multiplex PCR. Primers for the first two PCR rounds were TRBV1-TRBV30 forward primers and a C-beta reverse primer (roughly 10 cycles per round). Each CDR3 protein gets one entry after TCRdb re-called the multiplex PCR reads with MiXCR. Of tens of thousands of distinct CDR3 sequences listed, 69% are singletons. Joint extraction of RNA and DNA used roughly 19-33 mg of bulk tissue that was unsorted. Sequencing used tumor-adjacent normal liver tissue. The receptors stem from a man aged 40-50 years with primary liver carcinoma and hepatitis B virus infection.

This clonotype showed up many times. DNA of the CDR3: TGTGCCAGCACTGGGGGACAGTCCTACGAGCAGTACTTC. Translation gives CASTGGQSYEQYF. The chain uses TRBV6-6 and TRBJ2-7, with TRBD1 matching 7 bases. CDR3 size: 13 residues. Germline trimming cut 7 bases from V and 1 base from J; bases unmatched to any gene: 4. CDR1 and CDR2 (germline): MNHNY, SVGAGI (reference sequence).

Concerning this clonotype itself: One base away lies a much larger clone, so this may be a sequencing read error. The chain employs TRBV29-1 and TRBJ2-7; TRBD2 matches 7 bases. Germline V CDR1 and CDR2: SQVTM, ANQGSEA. This CDR3 has 14 amino acids. The CDR3 bases are TGCAGTGCTTCCGCGGCGGGAGATTTCTCAGTGCAGTACTTC. It encodes CSASAAGDFSVQYF.

Points on this clonotype: A clone one base away is much larger, so this may be a read error. The chain joins TRBV4-3 to TRBJ2-7, with unresolved D. CDR1 and CDR2 from the germline V gene are LGHNA and YSLEER. The CDR3 contains 13 residues. CDR3 loop: CANSQDLPYEQHF. CDR3 bases: TGCGCGAACAGCCAAGATCTGCCCTACGAGCAGCACTTC.

This clonotype was seen ten or more times. The chain combines TRBV6-1 with TRBJ1-6, with a tentative D call TRBD1 (5 bases). Germline lookup yields CDR1 MNHNS and CDR2 SASEGT. The CDR3 covers 12 residues. Trimming pared 11 bases from V and 9 bases from J, leaving 14 bases between. The chain's CDR3 is CASREVTSPLHF. CDR3 in DNA: TGTGCCTCCAGGGAGGTTACTTCACCCCTCCACTTT.

Remarks on this clonotype: This CDR3 fails to terminate in the conserved phenylalanine or tryptophan, so it likely reflects a read error. Because the CDR3's place on the DNA is in doubt, the DNA is left out and the CDR3 is given as listed by TCRdb. The chain has TRBV29-1 and TRBJ2-1; the table assigns TRBD2, which was not confirmed against the DNA. The CDR3 is made up of 16 amino acids, end residues included. Looked up from germline, CDR1 is SQVTM and CDR2 is ANQGSEA. CDR3 sequence: CSVATLRLWSRQERFL.

This clonotype has a handful of counts. Germline and junction disagree at one end, which may indicate a read error. The V gene is TRBV11-3, the J gene TRBJ2-7; D is perhaps TRBD2 (5 bases). CDR1 and CDR2 from the germline V gene are SGHNT and YENEEA. The CDR3 totals 13 residues. CDR3 loop: CASSLIPSGEQYF. CDR3 nucleotide sequence: TGTGCCAGCAGCTTAATACCCAGCGGCGAGCAGTATTTC.

A note on this clonotype: An end of the junction differs from the germline gene, which may be a read error. This sequence joins TRBV6-6 and TRBJ1-4; D uncertain. The germline V gene has CDR1 MNHNY and CDR2 SVGAGI (reference sequence). The CDR3 consists of 14 residues. For the CDR3, the DNA is TGCGCCAGCAGTCCAAACCCAATTAATGAGAAACTGTTTTTT. Protein sequence: CASSPNPINEKLFF.

V gene TRBV9 combines with J gene TRBJ2-4; D gene unclear. The germline V and J ends were trimmed by 3 bases and 8 bases, with 18 bases remaining between them. CDR3 length: 15 residues. Germline V gene data show CDR1 as SGDLS and CDR2 as YYNGEE. CDR3 coding DNA: TGTGCCAGCAGCGCCACCAACTCCCTGTGTGACATTCAGTACTTC. This gives the protein CASSATNSLCDIQYF.

Judged by abundance, this clonotype is large. The chain uses TRBV11-2 and TRBJ2-5; TRBD2 is a possible D gene (5 bases). CDR1 and CDR2 from the germline V gene are SGHAT and FQNNGV. The CDR3 loop spans 18 amino acids. Trimming removed 1 base at V and 3 bases at J, with 21 bases between. In DNA, the CDR3 is TGTGCCAGCAGCTTAGCGAGGCTAGCCCTGGGAAAAAAAGAGACCCAGTACTTC. It codes for CASSLARLALGKKETQYF.

The sample holds many counts of this clonotype. V and J are TRBV29-1 and TRBJ2-4, with TRBD2 identical over 13 bases. There are 13 residues in the CDR3. Germline CDR1 and CDR2: SQVTM and ANQGSEA. Germline trimming cut 7 bases from V and 14 bases from J; bases unmatched to any gene: 11. The CDR3 DNA follows: TGCAGCGCTGTTCCCGGGACTAGCGGGACTAAGTACTTC. Translation gives CSAVPGTSGTKYF.

Note on this clonotype: Its ends do not fully match the called genes, so a read error is possible. The V call is TRBV7-9, the J call TRBJ2-1; perhaps TRBD1 as D (6 bases). This CDR3 contains 17 residues. Per the germline V gene, CDR1 is SEHNR and CDR2 is FQNEAQ (reference sequence). This chain's CDR3 is CASNLPYQGPKTNEQIF. The DNA of the CDR3 is TGTGCCAGCAACTTACCATATCAGGGGCCTAAAACAAATGAGCAGATCTTC. Drawing the rest from reference TRBV7-9 and TRBJ2-1, the complete variable domain is DTGVSQNPRHKITKRGQNVTFRCDPISEHNRLYWYRQTLGQGPEFLTYFQNEAQLEKSRLLSDRFSAERPKGSFSTLEIQRTEQGDSAMYLCASNLPYQGPKTNEQIFGPGTRLTVL.

The chain joins TRBV11-1 to TRBJ1-5; the D gene is possibly TRBD1 (5 bases). Germline V lookup: CDR1 SGHAT, CDR2 FQDESV (reference sequence). The CDR3 loop spans 15 amino acids. V shed 5 bases and J shed 4 bases, with 15 bases lying between them. CDR3 loop: CASSVGGEGNQPQHF. The DNA of the CDR3 is TGTGCCAGCAGCGTAGGAGGGGAGGGGAATCAGCCCCAGCATTTT.

The chain uses TRBV28 and TRBJ2-1; TRBD2 matches at 13 bases. The V gene end was trimmed by 8 bases and the J gene end by 15 bases; junction bases not matched to a gene: 22. Germline CDR1 reads MDHEN; CDR2 reads SYDVKM. The CDR3 sequence is 17 residues long. CDR3 in amino acids: CASVGTSGMDIYNESFF. Here the CDR3 DNA reads TGTGCCAGCGTCGGGACTAGCGGGATGGATATCTACAATGAGTCGTTCTTC.